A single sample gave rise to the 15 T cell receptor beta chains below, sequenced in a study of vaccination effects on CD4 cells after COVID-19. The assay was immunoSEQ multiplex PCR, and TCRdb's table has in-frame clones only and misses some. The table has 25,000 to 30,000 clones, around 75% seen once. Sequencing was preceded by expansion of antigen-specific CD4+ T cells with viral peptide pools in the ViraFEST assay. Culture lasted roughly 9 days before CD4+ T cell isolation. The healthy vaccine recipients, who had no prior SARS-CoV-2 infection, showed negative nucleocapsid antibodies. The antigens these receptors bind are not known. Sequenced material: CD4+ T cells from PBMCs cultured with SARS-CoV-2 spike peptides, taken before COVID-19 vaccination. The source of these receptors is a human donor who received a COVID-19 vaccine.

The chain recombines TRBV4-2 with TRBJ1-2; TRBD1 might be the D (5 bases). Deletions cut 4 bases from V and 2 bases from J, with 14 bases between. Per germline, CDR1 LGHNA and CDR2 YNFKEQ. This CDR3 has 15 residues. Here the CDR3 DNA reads TGTGCCAGCAGCCTGGGCCGACAGCTAAACTATGGCTACACCTTC. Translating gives CASSLGRQLNYGYTF.

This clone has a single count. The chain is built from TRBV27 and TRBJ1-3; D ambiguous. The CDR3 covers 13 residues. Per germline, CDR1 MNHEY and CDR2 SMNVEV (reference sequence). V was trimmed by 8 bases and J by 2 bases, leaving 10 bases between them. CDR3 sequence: CASWTMAGNTIYF. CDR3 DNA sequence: TGTGCCAGCTGGACTATGGCTGGAAACACCATATATTTT.

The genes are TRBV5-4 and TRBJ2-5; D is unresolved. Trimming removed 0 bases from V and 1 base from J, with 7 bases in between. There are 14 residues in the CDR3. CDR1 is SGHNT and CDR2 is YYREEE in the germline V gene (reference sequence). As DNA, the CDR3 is TGTGCCAGCAGCTTGGCCCAGGTCCAAGAGACCCAGTACTTC. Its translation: CASSLAQVQETQYF. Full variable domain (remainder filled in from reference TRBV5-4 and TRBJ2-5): ETGVTQSPTHLIKTRGQQVTLRCSSQSGHNTVSWYQQALGQGPQFIFQYYREEENGRGNFPPRFSGLQFPNYSSELNVNALELDDSALYLCASSLAQVQETQYFGPGTRLLVL.

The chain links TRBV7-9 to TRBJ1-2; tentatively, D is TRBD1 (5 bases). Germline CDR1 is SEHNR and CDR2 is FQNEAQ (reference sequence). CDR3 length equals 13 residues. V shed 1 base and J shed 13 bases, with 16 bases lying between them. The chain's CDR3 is CASSLEVKGPGTF. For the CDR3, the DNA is TGTGCCAGCAGCTTAGAAGTTAAGGGGCCGGGCACCTTC.

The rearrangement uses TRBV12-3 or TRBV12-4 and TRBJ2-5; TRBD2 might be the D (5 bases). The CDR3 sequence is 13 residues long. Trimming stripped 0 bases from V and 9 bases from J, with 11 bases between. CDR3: CASSLAHPGAQYF. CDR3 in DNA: TGTGCCAGCAGTTTAGCCCATCCCGGGGCCCAGTACTTC.

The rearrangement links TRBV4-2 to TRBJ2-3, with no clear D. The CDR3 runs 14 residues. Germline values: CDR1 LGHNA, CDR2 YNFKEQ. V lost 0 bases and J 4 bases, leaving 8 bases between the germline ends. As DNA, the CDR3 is TGTGCCAGCAGCCAAGAAGGCCCGGCAGATACGCAGTATTTT. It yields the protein CASSQEGPADTQYF.

The CDR3: CASTRGTSGVYEQYF. The CDR3, as DNA: TGTGCCAGCACCCGAGGGACTAGCGGGGTCTACGAGCAGTACTTC. The chain has TRBV6-5 and TRBJ2-7, with 13 bases lining up with TRBD2. This CDR3 spans 15 amino acids. Losses at the gene ends were 7 bases for V and 3 bases for J; bases not matched to a gene: 6. Per germline, CDR1 MNHEY and CDR2 SVGAGI.

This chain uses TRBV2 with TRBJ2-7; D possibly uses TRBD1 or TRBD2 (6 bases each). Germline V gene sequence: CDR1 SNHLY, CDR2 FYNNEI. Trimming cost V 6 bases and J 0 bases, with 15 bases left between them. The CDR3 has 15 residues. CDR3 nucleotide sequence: TGTGCCAGCAGACGGGAATGGGGGGCCTCCTACGAGCAGTACTTC. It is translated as CASRREWGASYEQYF.

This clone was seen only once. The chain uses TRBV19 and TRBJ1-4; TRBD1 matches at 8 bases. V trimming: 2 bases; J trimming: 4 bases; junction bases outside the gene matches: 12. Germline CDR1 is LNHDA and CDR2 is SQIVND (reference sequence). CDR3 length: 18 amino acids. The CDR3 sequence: CASSIRGRQGTLNEKLFF. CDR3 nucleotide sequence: TGTGCCAGTAGTATACGCGGGAGACAGGGGACTCTTAATGAAAAACTGTTTTTT.

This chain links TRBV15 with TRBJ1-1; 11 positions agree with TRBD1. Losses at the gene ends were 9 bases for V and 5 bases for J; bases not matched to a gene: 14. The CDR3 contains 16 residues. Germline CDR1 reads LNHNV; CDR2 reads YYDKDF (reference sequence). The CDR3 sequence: CATSQGDRGTRTEAFF. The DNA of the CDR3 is TGTGCCACTTCACAGGGGGACAGGGGGACGAGGACTGAAGCTTTCTTT.

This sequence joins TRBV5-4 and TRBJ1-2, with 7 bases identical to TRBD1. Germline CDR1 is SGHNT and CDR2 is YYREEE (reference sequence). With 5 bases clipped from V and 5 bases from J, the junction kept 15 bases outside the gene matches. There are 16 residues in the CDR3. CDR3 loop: CASRPGGGGSGYGYTF. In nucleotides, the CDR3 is TGTGCCAGCAGACCCGGAGGGGGCGGGTCTGGATATGGCTACACCTTC. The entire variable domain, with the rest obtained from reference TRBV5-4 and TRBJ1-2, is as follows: ETGVTQSPTHLIKTRGQQVTLRCSSQSGHNTVSWYQQALGQGPQFIFQYYREEENGRGNFPPRFSGLQFPNYSSELNVNALELDDSALYLCASRPGGGGSGYGYTFGSGTRLTVV.

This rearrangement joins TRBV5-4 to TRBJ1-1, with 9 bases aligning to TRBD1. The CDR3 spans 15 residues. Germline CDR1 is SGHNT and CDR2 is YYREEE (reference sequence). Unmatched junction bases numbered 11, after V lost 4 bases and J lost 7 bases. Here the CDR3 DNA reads TGTGCCAGCAGCGCTGAACAGGGGGCGAGAGTTGAAGCTTTCTTT. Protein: CASSAEQGARVEAFF.

For the CDR3, the DNA is TGTGCCACCAGCGACAAAGGCCGCGCGGAGCAGGAGACCCAGTACTTC. It specifies CATSDKGRAEQETQYF. V and J are TRBV24-1 and TRBJ2-5; D is ambiguous. Germline lookup yields CDR1 KGHDR and CDR2 SFDVKD. V dropped 7 bases and J dropped 5 bases, with 22 bases sitting between them. The CDR3 runs 16 residues.

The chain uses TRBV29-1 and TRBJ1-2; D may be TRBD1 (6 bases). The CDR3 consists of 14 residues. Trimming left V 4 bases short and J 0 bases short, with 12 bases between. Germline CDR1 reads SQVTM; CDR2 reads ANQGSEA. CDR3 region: CSVGGGAANYGYTF. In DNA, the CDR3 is TGCAGCGTTGGAGGGGGGGCCGCTAACTATGGCTACACCTTC.

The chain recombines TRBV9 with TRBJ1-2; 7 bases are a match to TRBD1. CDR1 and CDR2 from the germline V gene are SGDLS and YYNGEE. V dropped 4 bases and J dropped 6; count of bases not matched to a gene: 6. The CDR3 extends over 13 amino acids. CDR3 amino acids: CASSSPGGDGYTF. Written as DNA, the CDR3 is TGTGCCAGCAGCTCACCAGGGGGGGATGGCTACACCTTC.